This TCR beta chain was sequenced during a study of brain T cells in children with intractable seizures. The time point here: blood from clinic visit 5 months post-surgery; TSC patient then seizure free. Only cases whose brain tissue showed the highest T cell transcript signatures were sequenced. CDR3 size: 13 residues. The germline gives CDR1 MNHEY, CDR2 SVGAGI. Germline trimming cut 6 bases from V and 6 bases from J; bases unmatched to any gene: 6. Note on this clone: Its antigen is not known.

Study results and caveats: Pre- and post-surgery blood differed in depth, so pre-surgery absences may be undersampling. Only CDR3 sequence similarity suggested viral specificity, without known HCMV serostatus.

Sequenced by immunoSEQ multiplex PCR; TCRdb stores in-frame clones only, minus some. Of about 340,000 clones in the sample, over 90% were seen once. This receptor was obtained from a boy under two years old with tuberous sclerosis and intractable seizures. The chain has TRBV6-5 and TRBJ1-1; the match to TRBD1 covers 8 bases. The material sequenced was peripheral blood, taken more than 4 months after surgery. DNA of the CDR3: TGTGCCAGCAGGACGGACAGGGCTTCTGAAGCTTTCTTT. It translates to CASRTDRASEAFF.